What follows describes a single TCR beta chain. Antigen: not known. The data stem from a study of cytomegalovirus exposure and HLA in healthy donors. PCR involved 60 Vbeta and 13 Jbeta primers. As processed by the authors: In a later analysis, some 80 million unique TCR beta chains included roughly 11 million shared by two or more donors. The assay was immunoSEQ multiplex PCR, and TCRdb's table has in-frame clones only and misses some. The V and J calls and clone size come from that table; D and trimming were worked out from the DNA. The sample comprises about 140,000 clones, roughly three quarters of which are singletons, and approximately 2.8% rests with the top ten. Study-wide points: About 87% or about 30% of the time was how often most TCR beta V segments were productive, according to an earlier analysis. Accurate prediction of HLA-A and HLA-B alleles (for most subjects) was reportedly achieved from TCR beta sequences. For TCR beta chains, V- and J-gene trimming was later linked to a missense DCLRE1C variant.

This CDR3 is built from 14 residues. Trimming removed 4 bases from V and 2 bases from J, with 12 bases in between. From germline, CDR1 is LNHDA and CDR2 SQIVND (reference sequence). The chain has TRBV19 and TRBJ2-7, with D perhaps TRBD2 (6 bases). Material: PBMCs. This sequence was found in a female donor in good health and CMV-seronegative. The CDR3 spells CASSKRDSAYEQYF. The CDR3 nucleotides read TGTGCCAGTAGTAAACGGGACTCAGCCTACGAGCAGTACTTC.